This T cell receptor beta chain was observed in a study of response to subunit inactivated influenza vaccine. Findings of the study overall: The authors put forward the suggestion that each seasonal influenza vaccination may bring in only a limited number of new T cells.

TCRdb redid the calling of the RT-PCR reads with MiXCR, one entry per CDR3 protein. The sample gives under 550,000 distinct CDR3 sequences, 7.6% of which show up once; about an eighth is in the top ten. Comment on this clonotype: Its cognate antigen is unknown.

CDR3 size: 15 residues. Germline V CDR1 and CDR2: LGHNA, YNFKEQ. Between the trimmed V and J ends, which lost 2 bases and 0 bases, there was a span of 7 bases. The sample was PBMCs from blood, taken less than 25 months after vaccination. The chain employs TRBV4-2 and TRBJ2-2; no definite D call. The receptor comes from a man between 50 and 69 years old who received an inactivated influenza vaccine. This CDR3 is CASSQLRANTGELFF. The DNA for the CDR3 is TGTGCCAGCAGCCAATTGCGCGCGAACACCGGGGAGCTGTTTTTT.